This TCR beta chain was captured in a study of blood T cell repertoires in COVID-19. At the level of the study: Acute and convalescent COVID-19 specimens originated in the United States, Italy and Spain.

The CDR3 is 17 residues long. Germline V CDR1 and CDR2: LGHNT, FRNRAP. V was clipped by 2 bases and J by 4 bases; unmatched bases: 11. In the original workflow: The assay estimated nucleated cells by amplifying reference gene primers. Some clones are missing from TCRdb's copy, which holds only in-frame ones; the method was immunoSEQ multiplex PCR. V and J calls and clone size follow that table, whereas D and trimming were derived from the DNA. The data show 140,000 or so clones, with 75% to 90% seen just once and around 4.8% held by the top ten. The TCR originated in a human donor in a cohort sampled during active COVID-19. V and J are TRBV12-5 and TRBJ2-1; TRBD2 matches at 7 bases. What was sequenced was peripheral blood. The DNA of the CDR3 is TGTGCTAGTGGTTTGTCGCTAGCGGTTAGTCTTTACAATGAGCAGTTCTTC. It is translated as CASGLSLAVSLYNEQFF.